The rows below give T cell receptor beta chains drawn from one sample of a study of control samples from healthy donors and cancer patients. The repertoire was sequenced with immunoSEQ multiplex PCR; TCRdb's copy has only in-frame clones and lacks some. This sample has some 110,000 clones, with approximately 90% found just once. Input material: blood. The source is a woman aged 70 to 79 in good health. The CDR3 runs from the conserved cysteine through the conserved F or W. Fields, in order: D gene, CDR3 length, clone size, V gene, J gene, CDR3 protein, CDR3 DNA. D genes are given only for firm matches. Size is omitted from some rows. Given values are once, few, many or a class for expanded clones.

>.|17|.|TRBV5-1|TRBJ2-3
CASSLEGQPYYTDTQYF
TGCGCCAGCAGCTTGGAGGGTCAGCCTTACTACACAGATACGCAGTATTTT
>.|18|.|TRBV4-3|TRBJ1-6
CASSQDLPGSSYNSPLHF
TGCGCCAGCAGCCAAGATTTGCCAGGCAGCTCCTATAATTCACCCCTCCACTTT
>TRBD1|15|.|TRBV4-2|TRBJ2-2
CASRHAGGPPGELFF
TGTGCCAGCAGACATGCAGGGGGTCCCCCCGGGGAGCTGTTTTTT
>.|13|.|TRBV11-3|TRBJ2-2
CASSLDHTGELFF
TGTGCCAGCAGCTTAGATCACACCGGGGAGCTGTTTTTT
>TRBD2|14|.|TRBV4-3|TRBJ2-1
CASSQEPGGGEQFF
TGCGCCAGCAGCCAAGAGCCGGGAGGGGGTGAGCAGTTCTTC
>.|13|.|TRBV2|TRBJ1-1
CASSSDTNTEAFF
TGTGCCAGCAGCTCGGACACGAACACTGAAGCTTTCTTT
>.|16|.|TRBV15|TRBJ2-7
CATSRDTAAGFYEQYF
TGTGCCACCAGCAGAGATACCGCGGCAGGGTTCTACGAGCAGTACTTC
>.|13|few|TRBV3-1/TRBV3-2|TRBJ1-1
CASSQTWNTEAFF
TGTGCCAGCAGCCAGACTTGGAACACTGAAGCTTTCTTT
>TRBD2|15|.|TRBV10-3|TRBJ2-1
CAISESGGSYNEQFF
TGTGCCATCAGTGAGTCGGGGGGGTCCTACAATGAGCAGTTCTTC
>TRBD1|13|once|TRBV3-1/TRBV3-2|TRBJ2-7
CASSPQGYGEQYF
TGTGCCAGCAGCCCACAGGGGTATGGGGAGCAGTACTTC
>.|13|.|TRBV9|TRBJ1-1
CASSVVPDTEAFF
TGTGCCAGCAGCGTAGTACCGGACACTGAAGCTTTCTTT
>TRBD2|15|.|TRBV7-2|TRBJ2-5
CASSRQRGGGETQYF
TGTGCCAGCAGCAGACAGCGGGGGGGCGGAGAGACCCAGTACTTC
>.|15|.|TRBV18|TRBJ2-1
CASSPPSTTSNEQFF
TGTGCCAGCTCACCACCCTCCACGACTAGTAATGAGCAGTTCTTC
>.|17|.|TRBV18|TRBJ1-3
CASSPTLKHRAANTIYF
TGTGCCAGCTCACCCACACTCAAACACAGGGCCGCAAACACCATATATTTT
>.|14|.|TRBV7-9|TRBJ1-4
CASSPGKANEKLFF
TGTGCCAGCAGCCCCGGAAAGGCTAATGAAAAACTGTTTTTT
>TRBD1|16|.|TRBV27|TRBJ2-7
CASRPTGTGGSHEQYF
TGTGCCAGCAGGCCAACCGGGACAGGGGGTTCCCACGAGCAGTACTTC
>TRBD1|16|.|TRBV19|TRBJ1-4
CASSIVPQGAGEKLFF
TGTGCCAGTAGTATAGTCCCTCAGGGGGCCGGTGAAAAACTGTTTTTT
>.|13|.|TRBV12-3/TRBV12-4|TRBJ2-7
CASSLGPGYEQYF
TGTGCCAGCAGTTTAGGGCCGGGCTACGAGCAGTACTTC
>.|12|.|TRBV7-3|TRBJ2-3
CASSFSSDTQYF
TGTGCCAGCAGCTTTTCGTCAGATACGCAGTATTTT
>.|14|once|TRBV6-5|TRBJ2-7
CASGRGVGAYEQYF
TGTGCCAGTGGGAGGGGGGTTGGGGCCTACGAGCAGTACTTC
>TRBD1|15|.|TRBV18|TRBJ2-7
CASSPQGQRSYEQYF
TGTGCCAGCTCACCACAGGGACAGAGATCCTACGAGCAGTACTTC
>TRBD2|18|.|TRBV5-6|TRBJ2-5
CASSLSSIAGGPRETQYF
TGTGCCAGCAGCTTGTCAAGTATCGCGGGGGGCCCCCGGGAGACCCAGTACTTC
>.|13|.|TRBV9|TRBJ1-4
CASSGGPGEKLFF
TGTGCCAGCAGCGGTGGACCGGGCGAAAAACTGTTTTTT
>TRBD1|14|.|TRBV6-5|TRBJ1-3
CASRQGYSGNTIYF
TGTGCCAGCCGACAGGGATACTCTGGAAACACCATATATTTT
>.|15|.|TRBV23-1|TRBJ2-5
CASRIGDPRSETQYF
TGCGCCAGCAGGATCGGAGACCCTCGGTCGGAGACCCAGTACTTC
>TRBD2|21|.|TRBV19|TRBJ2-3
CASSIKSVMLAGGISTDTQYF
TGTGCCAGTAGTATAAAATCAGTGATGCTAGCGGGGGGGATTAGCACAGATACGCAGTATTTT
>TRBD1|15|.|TRBV5-1|TRBJ1-1
CASSPIPDRRTEAFF
TGCGCCAGCAGCCCAATACCGGACAGGCGCACTGAAGCTTTCTTT
>.|17|.|TRBV5-5|TRBJ2-7
CASSLDSRPLPPYEQYF
TGTGCCAGCAGCTTGGATTCTCGGCCGCTCCCCCCCTACGAGCAGTACTTC
>.|16|.|TRBV7-9|TRBJ1-1
CASSPLRITGNTEAFF
TGTGCCAGCAGTCCTCTCAGGATCACAGGGAACACTGAAGCTTTCTTT
>TRBD1|15|.|TRBV7-9|TRBJ2-7
CASSATGVVAYEQYF
TGTGCCAGCAGCGCAACAGGGGTAGTCGCCTACGAGCAGTACTTC
>TRBD1|17|.|TRBV19|TRBJ1-5
CASSIRPGQGRGQPQHF
TGTGCCAGTAGTATAAGACCGGGACAGGGCAGGGGTCAGCCCCAGCATTTT
>.|14|few|TRBV15|TRBJ1-5
CATSVGVYNQPQHF
TGTGCCACCTCGGTGGGGGTATACAATCAGCCCCAGCATTTT
>.|14|.|TRBV11-2|TRBJ1-1
CASSSTPPNTEAFF
TGTGCCAGCAGCTCGACACCTCCGAACACTGAAGCTTTCTTT
>TRBD2|15|.|TRBV7-2|TRBJ2-3
CASSPAPRGADTQYF
TGTGCCAGCAGCCCCGCCCCCCGGGGGGCAGATACGCAGTATTTT
>TRBD1|14|.|TRBV5-1|TRBJ2-7
CASSFGTGIYEQYF
TGCGCCAGCAGCTTCGGGACAGGGATCTACGAGCAGTACTTC
>.|13|.|TRBV12-3/TRBV12-4|TRBJ2-2
CASSLQAAGELFF
TGTGCCAGCAGTTTACAGGCGGCCGGGGAGCTGTTTTTT
>.|16|.|TRBV2|TRBJ1-4
CASTRDSAVVWEKLFF
TGTGCCAGTACCCGGGACTCAGCCGTGGTTTGGGAAAAACTGTTTTTT
>.|14|.|TRBV5-4|TRBJ1-5
CASSLDGNNQPQHF
TGTGCCAGCAGTCTGGACGGGAACAATCAGCCCCAGCATTTT
>.|13|.|TRBV2|TRBJ2-3
CASSEFPPDTQYF
TGTGCCAGCAGTGAATTCCCCCCAGATACGCAGTATTTT
>.|12|.|TRBV12-3/TRBV12-4|TRBJ1-5
CASSFSNQPQHF
TGTGCCAGCAGCTTTAGCAATCAGCCCCAGCATTTT
>.|16|.|TRBV5-1|TRBJ1-6
CASSLEATGTNSPLHF
TGCGCCAGCAGCTTGGAGGCCACAGGAACCAATTCACCCCTCCACTTT
>.|13|.|TRBV18|TRBJ2-3
CASSPRWEDTQYF
TGTGCCAGCTCCCCCAGGTGGGAAGATACGCAGTATTTT
>TRBD1|13|.|TRBV27|TRBJ1-2
CASRGQANYGYTF
TGTGCCAGCCGCGGACAGGCGAACTATGGCTACACCTTC
>.|12|once|TRBV6-5|TRBJ1-5
CASSSLGQPQHF
TGTGCCAGCAGTAGCCTGGGGCAGCCCCAGCATTTT
>.|13|.|TRBV18|TRBJ2-3
CASQGEGTDTQYF
TGTGCCAGCCAAGGGGAGGGCACAGATACGCAGTATTTT
>TRBD2|15|.|TRBV9|TRBJ2-2
CASSQETSGRGELFF
TGTGCCAGCAGCCAGGAGACTAGCGGGCGCGGGGAGCTGTTTTTT
>TRBD1|12|.|TRBV5-1|TRBJ2-5
CASSLTGESQYF
TGCGCCAGCAGCTTGACAGGGGAAAGCCAGTACTTC
>.|12|.|TRBV19|TRBJ1-1
CASSPENTEAFF
TGTGCCAGTAGCCCAGAGAACACTGAAGCTTTCTTT
>.|15|.|TRBV4-3|TRBJ1-4
CASSPTFATNEKLFF
TGCGCCAGCAGTCCTACATTTGCAACTAATGAAAAACTGTTTTTT
>TRBD2|18|.|TRBV5-1|TRBJ2-5
CASSWRLAGGKYQETQYF
TGCGCCAGCAGCTGGCGGCTAGCGGGGGGGAAGTACCAAGAGACCCAGTACTTC
>.|15|.|TRBV6-5|TRBJ1-5
CASSYRVGFDQPQHF
TGTGCCAGCAGTTACCGCGTCGGGTTCGATCAGCCCCAGCATTTT
>.|16|.|TRBV3-1/TRBV3-2|TRBJ2-6
CASSQRRDSGANVLTF
TGTGCCAGCAGCCAAAGAAGAGATTCTGGGGCCAACGTCCTGACTTTC
>TRBD1|15|.|TRBV6-4|TRBJ2-7
CASSSGTGGTYEQYF
TGTGCCAGCAGCTCCGGGACAGGGGGGACCTACGAGCAGTACTTC
>.|13|.|TRBV6-2/TRBV6-3|TRBJ1-5
CASSYMGNQPQHF
TGTGCCAGCAGTTACATGGGCAATCAGCCCCAGCATTTT
>.|14|.|TRBV29-1|TRBJ1-3
CSGDDGLSGNTIYF
TGCAGCGGTGACGACGGGCTCTCTGGAAACACCATATATTTT
>.|17|.|TRBV10-1|TRBJ1-4
CASSESKRGATNEKLFF
TGCGCCAGCAGTGAGTCGAAAAGGGGAGCAACTAATGAAAAACTGTTTTTT
>TRBD1|14|few|TRBV5-6|TRBJ1-5
CASSLRGLGQPQHF
TGTGCCAGCAGCCTCAGGGGGCTGGGTCAGCCCCAGCATTTT